This is a list of T cell receptor beta chains from one sample in a study of shared clonotypes between healthy human individuals. TCRdb's table, derived via immunoSEQ multiplex PCR, lists solely in-frame clones and lacks some. The repertoire holds 1.6 million or so clones, with approximately 98.5% as singletons. Material for sequencing was naive CD4+ T cells sorted from blood. The receptor source for this set is a man aged 25-40 years in good health. Each CDR3 is given with its conserved first and last residue. The D gene is left open where the match is weak. Clone sizes are given selectively: once, few, many, or a class where the clone is expanded.

clone size	D gene	V gene	J gene	CDR3 DNA	CDR3 protein
-	TRBD1	TRBV5-4	TRBJ2-1	TGTGCCAGCAGCTCACCGGGACAGGGGAGCAATGAGCAGTTCTTC	CASSSPGQGSNEQFF
once	TRBD1	TRBV18	TRBJ1-4	TGTGCCAGCTCACCTTGGGACAGGGGGCAGGAACTGTTTTTT	CASSPWDRGQELFF
-	-	TRBV30	TRBJ1-4	TGTGCCTGGAGTGTACAGGGTAGAGGGGCAACTAATGAAAAACTGTTTTTT	CAWSVQGRGATNEKLFF
-	-	TRBV15	TRBJ2-7	TGTGCCACCAGCAGGGCGACCTACGAGCAGTACTTC	CATSRATYEQYF
-	TRBD2	TRBV18	TRBJ2-7	TGTGCCAGCTCTCCTCCTAGCGGGAGGACCTACGAGCAGTACTTC	CASSPPSGRTYEQYF
-	-	TRBV14	TRBJ2-2	TGTGCCAGCAGCCACCATACGCTGTTTTTT	CASSHHTLFF
-	-	TRBV7-9	TRBJ1-1	TGTGCCAGCAGCTTAGAGAGAAAAGAAGCTTTCTTT	CASSLERKEAFF
-	-	TRBV14	TRBJ2-1	TGTGCCAGCAGCCCGTTAAACAGGGCCTATGAGCAGTTCTTC	CASSPLNRAYEQFF
-	-	TRBV7-9	TRBJ1-1	TGTGCCAGCAGCAAACGCACCGGGCCATACAACACTGAAGCTTTCTTT	CASSKRTGPYNTEAFF
-	TRBD1	TRBV7-3	TRBJ2-7	TGTGCCAGCAGCTCACAGGGGCGCGAGCAGTACTTC	CASSSQGREQYF
-	TRBD1	TRBV28	TRBJ2-7	TGTGCCAGCAGACCGACAGGGGATCATTCCTACGAGCAGTACTTC	CASRPTGDHSYEQYF
-	TRBD1	TRBV4-1	TRBJ1-2	TGCGCCAGCAGCCAAGGAGGGGACAGGGGTCCTCGTCATGGCTACACCTTC	CASSQGGDRGPRHGYTF
once	-	TRBV10-1	TRBJ2-7	TGCGCCAGCAGTGAGTCCAGGGACGAGCAGTACTTC	CASSESRDEQYF
-	TRBD1	TRBV5-6	TRBJ2-7	TGTGCCAGCAGCTTGGCGGGGGACAGGGACTACGAGCAGTACTTC	CASSLAGDRDYEQYF
-	-	TRBV11-2	TRBJ2-4	TGTGCCAGCAGCCCCAATAAAAACATTCAGTACTTC	CASSPNKNIQYF
-	TRBD2	TRBV5-4	TRBJ2-3	TGTGCCAGCAGCTTCCGGGAGGCATCCCATACGCAGTATTTT	CASSFREASHTQYF
-	-	TRBV30	TRBJ1-2	TGTGCCTGGACGGCCTATGAGAGGGGCTACACCTTC	CAWTAYERGYTF
-	-	TRBV9	TRBJ2-7	TGTGCCAGCAGCGTAGCCGGGAACCGCCAGGCCGAGCAGTACTTC	CASSVAGNRQAEQYF
-	-	TRBV6-5	TRBJ2-1	TGTGCCAGCAGTTACAGGTTCTTC	CASSYRFF